A single sample is the source of the 17 T cell receptor beta chains below, sequenced in a study of human T cells and chemical hapten exposure. TCRdb analysed the RACE reads with MiXCR anew, one entry per CDR3 protein. The data hold some 54,000 distinct CDR3 sequences, with more than 9% observed a single time. Noted time point: patch test 2, 6 weeks after DPC sensitization. This sample's treatment: therapeutic diphenylcyclopropenone sensitization with weekly scalp DPC. This sample comprised whole blood, obtained in connection with sensitization to the hapten diphenylcyclopropenone (DPC). Every receptor here comes from a woman between 50 and 59 years old with alopecia areata. Some clones in this sample may be carry-over from other donors' samples.

This clonotype showed up many times. CDR3 bases: TGCAGTGCCCCCTTTCTAGGGACTAAAGAGACCCAGTACTTC. Translated, it gives CSAPFLGTKETQYF. The J gene is TRBJ2-5, the V gene TRBV20-1; 7 bases are a match to TRBD2. The V gene's germline CDR1 is DFQATT and CDR2 SNEGSKA (reference sequence). The J segment lost 3 bases and the V segment lost 6 bases, leaving 10 bases of the junction unmatched. The length of the CDR3 is 14 residues.

This chain connects TRBV12-3 or TRBV12-4 to TRBJ2-2, with a tentative D call TRBD1 (6 bases). V was shortened by 5 bases and J by 4 bases, with 17 bases between the two germline ends. This CDR3 has 16 amino acids. CDR3 sequence: CASSPWGPRSTGELFF. CDR3 in DNA: TGTGCCAGCAGTCCCTGGGGGCCTAGGAGCACCGGGGAGCTGTTTTTT.

The J gene is TRBJ1-5, the V gene TRBV19, with D unclear. The V gene's germline CDR1 is LNHDA and CDR2 SQIVND (reference sequence). The germline V and J ends were trimmed by 6 bases and 0 bases, with 9 bases remaining between them. The CDR3 covers 14 residues. CDR3 amino acids: CASRRDYSNQPQHF. Written as DNA, the CDR3 is TGTGCCAGTAGGAGAGACTATAGCAATCAGCCCCAGCATTTT.

This clonotype was counted ten times or more. This rearrangement joins TRBV29-1 to TRBJ2-1; 10 nucleotides align to TRBD1. From germline, CDR1 is SQVTM and CDR2 ANQGSEA. The CDR3 contains 13 residues. The trim removed 7 bases at V and 5 bases at J, leaving 5 bases unmatched. CDR3 protein: CSAGTGADNEQFF. CDR3 nucleotide sequence: TGCAGCGCCGGGACAGGGGCCGACAATGAGCAGTTCTTC.

The gene calls are TRBV19 and TRBJ2-3; D unclear. The CDR3 has 18 residues. Trimming stripped 3 bases from V and 1 base from J, with 20 bases between. From germline, CDR1 is LNHDA and CDR2 SQIVND (reference sequence). The CDR3 region has the DNA TGTGCCAGTAGTATCGTCTTCGCACAGATCTCCCGCACAGATACGCAGTATTTT. Translated: CASSIVFAQISRTDTQYF.

This clonotype was seen many times. V is TRBV2 and J is TRBJ1-5; the D is unclear. V lost 4 bases, J lost 0 bases, and 10 bases lay in between. Germline CDR1 is SNHLY and CDR2 is FYNNEI. The CDR3 consists of 15 residues. In DNA form, the CDR3 reads TGTGCCAGCAGTGCCCGAGATCTTAGCAATCAGCCCCAGCATTTT. Translated, it gives CASSARDLSNQPQHF.

This clonotype was counted at least ten times. This chain connects TRBV7-2 to TRBJ2-7, with 7 bases matching TRBD2. The CDR3 length is 13 residues. V lost 4 bases to trimming and J lost 1 base; unmatched junction nucleotides: 1. Germline V gene lookup returns CDR1 SGHTA and CDR2 FQGNSA. The CDR3 sequence: CASSYGGSYEQYF. For the CDR3, the DNA is TGTGCCAGCAGCTACGGGGGGTCCTACGAGCAGTACTTC.

This clonotype has a handful of counts. The V call is TRBV3-1, the J call TRBJ2-3; perhaps TRBD2 as D (6 bases). Trimming took off 4 bases at V and 2 bases at J, with 13 bases between the two ends. Germline CDR1 LGHDT, CDR2 YNNKEL (reference sequence). The CDR3 consists of 15 residues. CDR3 DNA: TGTGCCAGCAGCCCCACCGGGGGACTCACAGATACGCAGTATTTT. Translated: CASSPTGGLTDTQYF.

This clonotype was recorded many times. The rearrangement uses TRBV21-1 and TRBJ2-7; the table assigns TRBD2, which was not confirmed against the DNA. TRBV21-1 is designated a pseudogene. This CDR3 comprises 14 residues. DNA for the CDR3: TGTGCCAGCAGCAAAGCGTTCGGGAGGTACGAGCAGTACTTC. This sequence encodes CASSKAFGRYEQYF.

This clonotype was counted between two and nine times. The chain couples TRBV6-6 to TRBJ2-7, with D possibly TRBD2 on 5 matching bases. V lost 8 bases, J lost 6 bases, and 17 bases lay in between. The germline V gene encodes CDR1 MNHNY and CDR2 SVGAGI (reference sequence). There are 13 residues in the CDR3. CDR3 DNA: TGTGCCAGCGCCTGGGAGCTAGAGGGCGAGCAGTACTTC. Its protein product is CASAWELEGEQYF.

The sample holds a few counts of this clonotype. The gene calls are TRBV27 and TRBJ2-2; maybe TRBD2 (5 bases). V was cut by 4 bases and J by 0 bases, with 9 bases left in between. Germline CDR1 MNHEY, CDR2 SMNVEV (reference sequence). The CDR3 is 15 residues long. CDR3 in amino acids: CASSSRLTNTGELFF. DNA for the CDR3: TGTGCCAGCAGTTCTCGACTAACGAACACCGGGGAGCTGTTTTTT.

This clonotype was counted many times. The rearrangement uses TRBV5-1 and TRBJ1-1; perhaps TRBD1 as D (5 bases). The germline V gene has CDR1 SGHRS and CDR2 YFSETQ. The CDR3 has 15 amino acids. V was clipped by 2 bases and J by 1 base, with 12 bases between them. CDR3 nucleotides: TGCGCCAGCAGCTTTTCCGGGACGGCGAACACTGAAGCTTTCTTT. Protein sequence: CASSFSGTANTEAFF.

The table lists this clonotype with a few counts. The rearrangement links TRBV5-1 to TRBJ2-5; D could derive from TRBD1 or TRBD2 (5 bases each). With 6 bases removed from V and 0 bases from J, the gap between germline ends came to 15 bases. CDR1 SGHRS and CDR2 YFSETQ come from the germline V gene. CDR3 length: 15 amino acids. The CDR3 DNA follows: TGCGCCAGCAAGGAGGCAGGGATGTACCAAGAGACCCAGTACTTC. Translated: CASKEAGMYQETQYF.

The table lists this clonotype with many counts. The genes are TRBV12-3 or TRBV12-4 and TRBJ1-1; perhaps TRBD1 as D (6 bases). Deletions cut 7 bases from V and 0 bases from J, with 18 bases between. The CDR3 runs 16 residues. Here the CDR3 DNA reads TGTGCCAGCAACGCTCGAACAGGGACTTTGAACACTGAAGCTTTCTTT. Amino acid sequence: CASNARTGTLNTEAFF.

CDR3 nucleotides: TGTGCCAGCAGCCTTTCGCGGAAAGAGCAGTTCTTC. Amino acid sequence: CASSLSRKEQFF. The rearrangement joins TRBV4-2 to TRBJ2-1; no clear D. The germline V gene has CDR1 LGHNA and CDR2 YNFKEQ. The V end was cut by 4 bases, the J end by 10 bases, with 11 bases between. The CDR3 spans 12 residues.

The chain carries TRBV11-2 and TRBJ2-3, with 13 positions matching TRBD2. CDR1 is SGHAT, CDR2 FQNNGV, per germline. V dropped 8 bases and J dropped 3; count of bases not matched to a gene: 5. CDR3 size: 15 residues. The CDR3, as DNA: TGTGCCAGCTTGGGACTAGCGGGGAGGACAGATACGCAGTATTTT. Protein: CASLGLAGRTDTQYF.

This chain connects TRBV6-5 to TRBJ1-1; 9 positions match TRBD1. Per germline, CDR1 MNHEY and CDR2 SVGAGI. The V and J ends lost 5 bases and 5 bases, in that order; junction bases with no gene match: 12. This CDR3 has 16 residues. The CDR3 sequence: CASSPRQGDLGTEAFF. The DNA of the CDR3 is TGTGCCAGCAGTCCAAGACAGGGGGATCTTGGTACTGAAGCTTTCTTT.